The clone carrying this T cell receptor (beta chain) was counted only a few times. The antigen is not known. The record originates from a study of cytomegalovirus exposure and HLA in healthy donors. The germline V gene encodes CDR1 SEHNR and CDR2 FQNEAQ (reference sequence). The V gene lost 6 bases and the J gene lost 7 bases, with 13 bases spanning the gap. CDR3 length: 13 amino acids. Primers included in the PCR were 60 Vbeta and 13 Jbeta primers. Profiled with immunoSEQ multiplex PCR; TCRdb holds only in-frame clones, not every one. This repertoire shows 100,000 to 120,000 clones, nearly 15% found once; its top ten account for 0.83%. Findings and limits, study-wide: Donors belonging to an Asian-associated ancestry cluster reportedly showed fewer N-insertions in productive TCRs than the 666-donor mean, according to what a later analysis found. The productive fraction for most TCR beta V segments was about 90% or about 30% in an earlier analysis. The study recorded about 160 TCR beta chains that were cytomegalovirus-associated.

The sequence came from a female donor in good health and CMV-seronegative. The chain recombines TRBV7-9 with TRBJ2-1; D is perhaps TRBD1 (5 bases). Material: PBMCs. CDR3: CASRGDRINEQFF. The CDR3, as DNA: TGTGCCAGCAGAGGAGACAGAATAAATGAGCAGTTCTTC.